Included here is one T cell receptor (beta chain) sequence, with context. The sample originates from a study of patients and donors after allogeneic stem cell transplantation. Via MiXCR, TCRdb re-called the RT-PCR reads, giving one row per CDR3 protein. The repertoire holds 110,000 or so distinct CDR3 sequences, with approximately 35% as singletons. What was sequenced was blood, either unsorted or a sorted T cell fraction (not recorded which). The receptor was derived from a human donor who was either an allogeneic HSCT recipient or a stem cell or donor lymphocyte infusion donor (not recorded which). It is not recorded whose cells these are; they may come from a transplant donor.

The CDR3: CASSSNSNGYTF. The CDR3 region has the DNA TGTGCCAGCAGTTCCAACAGCAATGGCTACACCTTC. The rearrangement joins TRBV28 to TRBJ1-2; D call uncertain. This CDR3 is built from 12 residues. Trimming removed 4 bases from V and 6 bases from J, with 9 bases in between. Germline CDR1 is MDHEN and CDR2 is SYDVKM.